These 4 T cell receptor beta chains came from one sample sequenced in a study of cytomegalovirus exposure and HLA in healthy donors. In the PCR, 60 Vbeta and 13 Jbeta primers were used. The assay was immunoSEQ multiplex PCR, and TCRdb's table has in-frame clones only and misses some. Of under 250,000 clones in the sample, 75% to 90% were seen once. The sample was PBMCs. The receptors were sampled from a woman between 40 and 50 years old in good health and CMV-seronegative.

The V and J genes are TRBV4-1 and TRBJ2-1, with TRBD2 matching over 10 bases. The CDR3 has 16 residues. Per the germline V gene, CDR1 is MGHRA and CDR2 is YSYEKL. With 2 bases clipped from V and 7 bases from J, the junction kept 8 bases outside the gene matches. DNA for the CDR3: TGCGCCAGCAGCCAAAACCTAGCGGGAGTAGGTAATGAGCAGTTCTTC. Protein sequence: CASSQNLAGVGNEQFF.

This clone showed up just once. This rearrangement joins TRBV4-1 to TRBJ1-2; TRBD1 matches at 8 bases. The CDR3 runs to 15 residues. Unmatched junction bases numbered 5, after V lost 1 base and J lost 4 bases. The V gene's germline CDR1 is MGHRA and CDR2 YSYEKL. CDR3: CASSQGTGPPYGYTF. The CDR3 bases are TGCGCCAGCAGCCAAGGGACAGGGCCACCCTATGGCTACACCTTC.

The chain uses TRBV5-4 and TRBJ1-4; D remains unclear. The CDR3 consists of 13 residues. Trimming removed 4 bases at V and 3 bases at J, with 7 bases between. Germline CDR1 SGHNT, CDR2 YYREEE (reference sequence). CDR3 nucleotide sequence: TGTGCCAGCAGCCTCGGTCCTAATGAAAAACTGTTTTTT. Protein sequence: CASSLGPNEKLFF.

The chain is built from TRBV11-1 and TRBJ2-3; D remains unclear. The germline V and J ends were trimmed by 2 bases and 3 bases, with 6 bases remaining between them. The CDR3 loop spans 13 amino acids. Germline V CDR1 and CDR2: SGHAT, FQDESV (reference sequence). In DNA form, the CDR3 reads TGTGCCAGCAGCTTATCTCTGACAGATACGCAGTATTTT. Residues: CASSLSLTDTQYF.